The text below deals with one TCR beta chain. This CDR3 region has 14 residues. Germline V CDR1 and CDR2: MNHEY, SVGAGI. V was pared by 6 bases and J by 6 bases, with 9 bases of the junction left unmatched. Original data processing: Researchers report that nucleated cell counts were estimated from reference gene primer amplification. Profiled with immunoSEQ multiplex PCR; TCRdb holds only in-frame clones, not every one. The V and J calls and clone size come from that table; D and trimming were worked out from the DNA. The sample includes about 250,000 clones, about nine tenths seen only once; the top ten take around 0.83%. These data are taken from a study of blood T cell repertoires in COVID-19. Study information: The origin of the acute and convalescent COVID-19 samples was the United States, Italy and Spain. From T cells, B-cell-depleted T cells, or PBMCs came the material, which was cDNA or gDNA.

Seattle patients were enrolled while actively infected and followed longitudinally. The receptor's source is a man aged 25-45 years with COVID-19, enrolled during active disease. V usage is TRBV6-5 and J usage is TRBJ1-1, with 8 bases lining up with TRBD1. Sequencing used peripheral blood. The CDR3: CASRFDRGTAEAFF. The CDR3 DNA reads TGTGCCAGCAGGTTCGACAGGGGAACGGCTGAAGCTTTCTTT.